This T cell receptor beta chain was captured by sequencing in a study of OX40 agonist ivuxolimab in advanced cancers. Study at large: Ivuxolimab doses were 0.01, 0.1, 0.3, 1.5, 3 or 10 mg/kg every 2 weeks. Partial responses occurred in Three dose-escalation patients, one with hepatocellular carcinoma and two with cutaneous melanoma. Study outcomes and limitations: The expanded peripheral T cells' antigen specificity was not determined. Dosing at 0.1 to 3.0 mg/kg was accompanied by clonal expansion of CD4+ and CD8+ blood T cells by week 6.

Measured with immunoSEQ multiplex PCR; TCRdb has only the in-frame clones, and not every one. In the table there are 69,000 or so clones, around 82% of which are singletons. Concerning this clone itself: What it recognizes is unknown.

With V trimmed by 2 bases and J by 6 bases, 1 base remained unmatched. Germline values: CDR1 SGHTA, CDR2 FQGNSA. The CDR3 length is 15 residues. The V call is TRBV7-2, the J call TRBJ2-2; 12 bases line up with TRBD2. This specimen consisted of CD4+ or CD8+ T cells sorted from blood, obtained in a trial of the OX40 agonist ivuxolimab. This clonotype was sampled from an adult with an advanced solid tumor such as melanoma, head and neck, liver or kidney cancer. CDR3 nucleotides: TGTGCCAGCAGCTTACTAGCGGGGGGGCCCGGGGAGCTGTTTTTT. Translating it yields CASSLLAGGPGELFF.